This T cell receptor beta chain was recovered during a study of T cells after yellow fever vaccination (dated by TCRdb to between 2019 and 2020). With regard to the full study: Memory subsets (EM, EMRA, CM and Tscm) were sorted on a BD FACS Aria III using CD3, CD45RA, CCR7 and CD95 staining. The SMART-Seq v4 Ultra Low Input RNA kit was used to prepare libraries from fractions with low cell numbers. To follow T-cell clones before and after primary and booster YFV17D yellow fever vaccination, bulk TCR alpha and beta repertoires were sequenced over time. Two healthy male donors made up the cohort, one aged 18 to 30 years and the other aged 30 to 40 years. Blood was collected at multiple timepoints before and after primary and secondary immunization, and bulk PBMC replicates and cell subsets were isolated. Memory subsets were sorted on days 0, 15 and 45 and at 18 months following primary vaccination, and on days 0, 15 and 45 following the 30-year booster.

In the paper's terms, the treatment or condition label means: live attenuated yellow fever vaccine strain. PBMCs were isolated from peripheral blood using a standard Ficoll-Paque protocol. For sorted memory subsets, RNA extraction was done with the RNeasy Micro Kit. On the study overall, not on this receptor specifically: Only a couple of donors were included in the study, so the extent to which the findings can be generalized is limited. Compared with the primary T-cell response, the secondary T-cell response was faster but weaker, reaching its peak on day 5 rather than on day 15. In the sorted memory subsets on day 0, nearly all of the vaccine-responding clonotypes fell below detection. A small fraction of clonotypes showed up in both the CD4 and CD8 compartments, probably as a result of convergent recombination. Most clones expanded after primary vaccination (about 95% of CD4 and roughly 90% of CD8) were re-detected after the booster, suggesting that broad memory maintenance occurred. Because abundant contaminating clonotypes from the bulk population could be contained in FACS-sorted repertoires, computational filtering was required.

TCR cDNA was synthesized by 5'RACE template switching, through which a universal primer site and unique molecular identifiers were introduced. Priming of cDNA synthesis was performed from both the TCR alpha and TCR beta constant segments. Library amplification used two PCR steps, and the second PCR step added sample barcodes and sequencing adapters. Sequencing of the libraries was done on either Illumina HiSeq 2500 (2x100 bp) or NovaSeq (2x150 bp). In the authors' own workflow: MIGEC handled demultiplexing of reads and collapsing into UMI consensus sequences, while MiXCR performed V(D)J alignment. Using edgeR on replicate PBMC samples, clonotypes were called vaccine-responding if FDR was below 0.01 and the log2 fold change was above 5 up to day 15. Each bulk clonotype was labeled CD4 or CD8 based on which sequenced repertoire, CD4 or CD8, contained the clonotype at higher abundance. To estimate how each clone was distributed across memory phenotypes, clonotype frequencies in memory subsets were weighted by the numbers of FACS-sorted cells. The public reads were run again by TCRdb, first through fastp at Q25 and then through MiXCR, and only productive beta chains were kept. One record per CDR3 amino acid sequence lists the most common genes and DNA. TCRdb's processing, not the authors', yielded these V and J calls. For this sample there are about 32,000 distinct CDR3 sequences; 6.5% to 8% appear just once. Approximately 23% of the sample is in the top ten clones.

This clonotype was seen repeatedly, ten times or more. Per-nucleotide qualities are absent, and no much larger clonotype sits a single base away. CDR1 and CDR2 were assigned from the germline V gene as KGHSH and LQKENI. V was cut back by 3 bases and J by 5 bases, leaving a gap of 10 bases between them. The CDR3 starts with the cysteine, ends with the phenylalanine, and has 13 residues. Of the read, only the CDR3 DNA is kept; its 39 bases are in frame from base 1. The sequence is built from TRBV18 and TRBJ2-5, with a tentative D gene TRBD2 over 5 matching bases. The sample was PBMCs, either bulk or a sorted T-cell subset (CD4+, CD8+, memory, or dextramer-sorted; not recorded which), taken on the day of the first yellow fever vaccination. The sequence came from a man between 18 and 29 years old who received the YFV17D yellow fever vaccine. The nucleotides are TGTGCCAGCTCACCCGGGGTCGTGGAGACCCAGTACTTC. Translated, it gives CASSPGVVETQYF.